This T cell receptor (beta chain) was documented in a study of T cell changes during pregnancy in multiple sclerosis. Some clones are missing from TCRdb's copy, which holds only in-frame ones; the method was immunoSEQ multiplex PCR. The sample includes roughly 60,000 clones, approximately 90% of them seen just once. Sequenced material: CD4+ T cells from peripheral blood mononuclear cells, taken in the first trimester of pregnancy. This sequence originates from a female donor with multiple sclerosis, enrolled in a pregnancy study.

CDR3 DNA sequence: TGTGCCAGCAGTAGGGGGGGGCTTGGGGCCAACGTCCTGACTTTC. It translates to CASSRGGLGANVLTF. The rearrangement links TRBV5-5 to TRBJ2-6, with a weak D call TRBD2 (7 bases). This CDR3 contains 15 residues. Trimming removed 5 bases at V and 3 bases at J, with 12 bases between. The germline V gene has CDR1 SGHKS and CDR2 YYEKEE (reference sequence).